The 14 T cell receptor beta chains in this list originate from one sample, sequenced in a study of vaccination effects on CD4 cells after COVID-19. The antigens of these receptors remain unknown. Data came from immunoSEQ multiplex PCR; TCRdb stores just in-frame clones and leaves some out. Of about 53,000 clones listed, about 80% are singletons. At the end of about 9 days of culture, CD4+ T cells were isolated. The material sequenced was CD4+ T cells from PBMCs cultured without peptide, taken before COVID-19 vaccination. The receptor source for this set is a human donor who received a COVID-19 vaccine.

The chain carries TRBV5-4 and TRBJ1-2; the D gene is possibly TRBD1 (6 bases). This CDR3 is built from 15 residues. V was trimmed by 0 bases and J by 2 bases, leaving 11 bases between them. CDR1 SGHNT and CDR2 YYREEE come from the germline V gene (reference sequence). CDR3 coding DNA: TGTGCCAGCAGCTTGGCCCAGGGGATAAACTATGGCTACACCTTC. Translated, it gives CASSLAQGINYGYTF.

The chain couples TRBV3-1 (or the pseudogene TRBV3-2) to TRBJ2-2; 8 bases are a match to TRBD2. The trim removed 4 bases at V and 9 bases at J, leaving 10 bases unmatched. The CDR3 length is 15 residues. The germline V gene encodes CDR1 LGHDT and CDR2 YNNKEL (reference sequence). CDR3: CASSLYGGDSRELFF. The CDR3 DNA reads as TGTGCCAGCAGCCTCTACGGGGGGGACTCTAGGGAGCTGTTTTTT.

This clone showed up just a few times. DNA of the CDR3: TGTGCCAGCAGCCGGACTAGCGGTTACACCGGGGAGCTGTTTTTT. Protein sequence: CASSRTSGYTGELFF. The V gene is TRBV7-3, the J gene TRBJ2-2; 10 nucleotides line up with TRBD2. J gave up 3 bases and V 5 bases, and 3 bases lay outside the gene matches. Germline V gene data show CDR1 as SGHTA and CDR2 as FQGTGA. There are 15 residues in the CDR3.

The rearrangement links TRBV6-4 to TRBJ2-3; the D gene is possibly TRBD1 (6 bases). Germline CDR1 and CDR2: MRHNA and SNTAGT. This CDR3 spans 13 amino acids. Trimming left V 4 bases short and J 5 bases short, with 10 bases between. The CDR3 protein is CASSGEQGDTQYF. The CDR3 region has the DNA TGTGCCAGCAGTGGGGAACAGGGAGATACGCAGTATTTT.

CDR3: CATSGPGHVGGKNIQYF. CDR3 sequence (DNA): TGTGCCACCAGTGGCCCAGGACACGTCGGGGGCAAAAACATTCAGTACTTC. The V call is TRBV24-1, the J call TRBJ2-4; tentatively, D is TRBD2 (6 bases). This CDR3 spans 17 amino acids. Germline V gene lookup returns CDR1 KGHDR and CDR2 SFDVKD. With 5 bases removed from V and 3 bases from J, the gap between germline ends came to 19 bases.

Written as DNA, the CDR3 is TGCGCCAGCAGCCGTTCTCGACAGGGCAGTACAACTGAGCAGTTCTTC. This translates into CASSRSRQGSTTEQFF. This sequence joins TRBV5-1 and TRBJ2-1; 7 bases align to TRBD1. The germline gives CDR1 SGHRS, CDR2 YFSETQ. Germline trimming cut 4 bases from V and 9 bases from J; bases unmatched to any gene: 16. CDR3 length: 16 residues.

This clone is a singleton in its sample. J is TRBJ1-4 and V is TRBV15; D ambiguous. This CDR3 contains 13 residues. CDR1 and CDR2 (germline): LNHNV, YYDKDF (reference sequence). V was shortened by 2 bases and J by 7 bases, with 8 bases between the two germline ends. CDR3 protein: CATSRPGGEKLFF. In nucleotides, the CDR3 is TGTGCCACCAGCAGACCCGGAGGTGAAAAACTGTTTTTT. Looking up the rest from reference TRBV15 and TRBJ1-4 gives the full variable domain: DAMVIQNPRYQVTQFGKPVTLSCSQTLNHNVMYWYQQKSSQAPKLLFHYYDKDFNNEADTPDNFQSRRPNTSFCFLDIRSPGLGDTAMYLCATSRPGGEKLFFGSGTQLSVL.

This chain joins TRBV5-4 and TRBJ2-7, with a weak D call TRBD1 (6 bases). V lost 4 bases to trimming and J lost 5 bases, with 13 bases between them. This CDR3 is 13 amino acids long. CDR1 SGHNT and CDR2 YYREEE come from the germline V gene (reference sequence). For the CDR3, the DNA is TGTGCCAGCAGCACCCCACAGGGCAACGAGCAGTACGTC. Protein sequence: CASSTPQGNEQYV.

This clone was detected only a few times. CDR3 DNA sequence: TGTGCCAGTAGTCCGGACGGAAACTATGGCTACACCTTC. It is translated as CASSPDGNYGYTF. The chain has TRBV19 and TRBJ1-2; D unclear. Trimming shortened V by 5 bases and J by 2 bases, and 9 bases separated the two germline ends. The CDR3 runs to 13 residues. Germline CDR1 and CDR2: LNHDA and SQIVND (reference sequence).

The chain couples TRBV5-1 to TRBJ2-5; weak D call: TRBD1 (5 bases). Germline V gene lookup returns CDR1 SGHRS and CDR2 YFSETQ. This CDR3 comprises 15 residues. V was trimmed by 4 bases and J by 5 bases, leaving 18 bases between them. The DNA for the CDR3 is TGCGCCAGCAGCCTAAACGCAGGGTCAGACGAGACCCAGTACTTC. Amino acids: CASSLNAGSDETQYF.

By sample fraction, this clone is medium-sized. The chain uses TRBV28 and TRBJ1-4; D is uncertain. The germline V and J ends were trimmed by 7 bases and 2 bases, with 14 bases remaining between them. The CDR3 covers 15 residues. Germline CDR1 and CDR2: MDHEN and SYDVKM. In nucleotides, the CDR3 is TGTGCCAGCACTCCATTCGGTCGGACTAATGAAAAACTGTTTTTT. This gives the protein CASTPFGRTNEKLFF.

The gene calls are TRBV27 and TRBJ1-5; D is uncertain. CDR1 is MNHEY and CDR2 is SMNVEV in the germline V gene (reference sequence). Trimming took off 6 bases at V and 11 bases at J, with 14 bases between the two ends. This CDR3 comprises 12 residues. This CDR3 is CASSPMGRAQHF. The CDR3 DNA follows: TGTGCCAGCAGCCCCATGGGAAGGGCCCAGCATTTT.

The V gene is TRBV7-2, the J gene TRBJ2-3, with D perhaps TRBD1 (6 bases). CDR1 is SGHTA, CDR2 FQGNSA, per germline. Deletions cut 4 bases from V and 4 bases from J, with 12 bases between. The CDR3 contains 14 residues. The CDR3 nucleotides are TGTGCCAGCAGCTCAAGGACAGAGGCAGATACGCAGTATTTT. Amino acid sequence: CASSSRTEADTQYF.

The chain has TRBV19 and TRBJ1-1; no clear D gene. CDR3 length: 12 amino acids. Deletions cut 0 bases from V and 11 bases from J, with 10 bases between. The germline CDR1 and CDR2 sequences are LNHDA and SQIVND (reference sequence). The CDR3 region has the DNA TGTGCCAGTAGTATAGAGAGTGGGCGGGCTTTCTTT. This translates into CASSIESGRAFF.